One and the same sample provided the 15 T cell receptor beta chains below, sequenced in a study of early stage breast cancer tumors. Libraries were prepared by immunoSEQ multiplex PCR; TCRdb keeps only in-frame clonotypes and omits some of them. The table has tens of thousands of clones, roughly 80% seen once. Material: blood. The receptors were sampled from a person aged 25 to 39 with breast cancer.

The V call is TRBV5-1, the J call TRBJ1-5; D gene ambiguous. The length of the CDR3 is 15 residues. Deletions cut 0 bases from V and 6 bases from J, with 13 bases between. The germline V gene has CDR1 SGHRS and CDR2 YFSETQ. The CDR3 region is CASSLGSLDGQPQHF. CDR3 nucleotides: TGCGCCAGCAGCTTGGGCAGTCTAGACGGTCAGCCCCAGCATTTT.

The chain uses TRBV19 and TRBJ1-4; D is unclear. Trimming took off 3 bases at V and 7 bases at J, with 6 bases between the two ends. The CDR3 covers 12 residues. Germline V gene lookup returns CDR1 LNHDA and CDR2 SQIVND (reference sequence). The CDR3 is CASSIFSEKLFF. DNA for the CDR3: TGTGCCAGTAGTATTTTCTCTGAAAAACTGTTTTTT.

The chain carries TRBV6-1 and TRBJ2-3; D may match TRBD1 or TRBD2 (5 bases each). The V gene's germline CDR1 is MNHNS and CDR2 SASEGT. The CDR3 contains 15 residues. The CDR3, as DNA: TGTTTCACCGAAGGGGCTAGCTCCGGAGAAGATACGCAGTATTTT. Translating it yields CFTEGASSGEDTQYF.

The rearrangement joins TRBV5-1 to TRBJ2-5; TRBD2 might be the D (6 bases). Trimming stripped 4 bases from V and 5 bases from J, with 21 bases between. CDR3 length: 16 amino acids. CDR1 SGHRS and CDR2 YFSETQ come from the germline V gene. CDR3 region: CASSPAGNREWETQYF. Here the CDR3 DNA reads TGCGCCAGCAGCCCGGCGGGCAATCGGGAGTGGGAGACCCAGTACTTC.

V usage is TRBV10-2 and J usage is TRBJ1-2; TRBD1 matches at 7 bases. The trim removed 11 bases at V and 8 bases at J, leaving 11 bases unmatched. This CDR3 comprises 12 residues. Germline values: CDR1 WSHSY, CDR2 SAAADI. This CDR3 is CALKRDSWGYTF. The CDR3 DNA follows: TGCGCCCTAAAACGGGACAGCTGGGGCTACACCTTC.

There are a few counts of this clone. The V gene is TRBV5-1, the J gene TRBJ2-2; no clear D. Trimming left V 5 bases short and J 6 bases short, with 11 bases between. CDR1 and CDR2 (germline): SGHRS, YFSETQ. The CDR3 runs 13 residues. Here the CDR3 reads CASSGESPGELFF. DNA of the CDR3: TGCGCCAGCAGTGGAGAGTCTCCCGGGGAGCTGTTTTTT.

The sample holds one count of this clone. The chain links TRBV30 to TRBJ2-1, with no clear D. Germline-derived CDR1 and CDR2 are GTSNPN and SVGIG (reference sequence). The ends were cut back, 3 bases at V and 6 bases at J, with 6 bases in the middle. The CDR3 loop spans 11 amino acids. CDR3: CAWSPGNEQFF. DNA of the CDR3: TGTGCCTGGAGCCCCGGCAATGAGCAGTTCTTC.

This clone was seen once. The chain recombines TRBV7-3 with TRBJ2-7; 14 positions match TRBD2. Per the germline V gene, CDR1 is SGHTA and CDR2 is FQGTGA. V gave up 3 bases and J gave up 3 bases; unmatched junction bases: 1. This CDR3 region has 15 residues. CDR3 loop: CASSLGLAGDYEQYF. The CDR3 bases are TGTGCCAGCAGCTTGGGACTAGCGGGAGACTACGAGCAGTACTTC.

The rearrangement uses TRBV10-3 and TRBJ2-7; maybe TRBD2 (6 bases). The CDR3 has 15 amino acids. V was shortened by 0 bases and J by 2 bases, with 11 bases between the two germline ends. Germline CDR1 reads ENHRY; CDR2 reads SYGVKD. CDR3 residues: CAISESPSAAYEQYF. The CDR3 coding sequence is TGTGCCATCAGTGAGTCCCCTAGCGCTGCCTACGAGCAGTACTTC.

V and J are TRBV19 and TRBJ1-1; D call uncertain. V was pared by 1 base and J by 10 bases, with 16 bases between. The CDR3 is 14 amino acids. Germline V CDR1 and CDR2: LNHDA, SQIVND (reference sequence). CDR3 coding DNA: TGTGCCAGTAGTATAGTGGTACTGACCCAGCCAGCTTTCTTT. Encoded protein: CASSIVVLTQPAFF.

The sample holds one count of this clone. V and J are TRBV4-3 and TRBJ2-1; TRBD1 is a possible D gene (6 bases). The CDR3 runs to 16 residues. Per germline, CDR1 LGHNA and CDR2 YSLEER. V was trimmed by 6 bases and J by 5 bases, leaving 20 bases between them. CDR3: CASRPSTGQGNNEQFF. As DNA, the CDR3 is TGCGCCAGCAGGCCGTCTACAGGGCAAGGTAACAATGAGCAGTTCTTC.

This clone has more than one count but fewer than ten. This sequence joins TRBV30 and TRBJ1-3, with D unclear. The CDR3 runs to 14 residues. Trimming shortened V by 4 bases and J by 1 base, and 11 bases separated the two germline ends. CDR1 and CDR2 from the germline V gene are GTSNPN and SVGIG (reference sequence). Written as DNA, the CDR3 is TGTGCCTGGAAATCTGGTGGATCTGGAAACACCATATATTTT. It translates to CAWKSGGSGNTIYF.

The gene calls are TRBV19 and TRBJ2-5; 7 positions match TRBD2. The V and J ends lost 6 bases and 0 bases, in that order; junction bases with no gene match: 7. Germline assignment: CDR1 LNHDA and CDR2 SQIVND (reference sequence). This CDR3 has 15 residues. The CDR3 is CASRPREGYQETQYF. As DNA, the CDR3 is TGTGCCAGTAGACCCAGGGAGGGGTACCAAGAGACCCAGTACTTC.

This clone was counted once. The V and J genes are TRBV6-5 and TRBJ2-7, with D perhaps TRBD1 (6 bases). V dropped 5 bases and J dropped 6 bases, with 14 bases sitting between them. The CDR3 has 13 amino acids. Germline values: CDR1 MNHEY, CDR2 SVGAGI. The CDR3 sequence: CASSIPGHTEQYF. The CDR3, as DNA: TGTGCCAGCAGTATCCCGGGACACACCGAGCAGTACTTC.

The CDR3 DNA reads TGTGCTAGTGGTTTGGTCCGCACCGGGACTAGCAGACAAGAGACCCAGTACTTC. It encodes CASGLVRTGTSRQETQYF. The V call is TRBV12-5, the J call TRBJ2-5; 9 bases are shared with TRBD2. Unmatched junction bases numbered 10, after V lost 0 bases and J lost 2 bases. The CDR3 runs to 18 residues. CDR1 and CDR2 (germline): LGHNT, FRNRAP.